The 8 T cell receptor beta chains below were found in one sample sequenced in a study of T cells in localized non-small cell lung cancer. Assay: immunoSEQ multiplex PCR; the TCRdb copy retains only in-frame clones and omits some. The sample lists some 1,300 clones, around 23% occurring once. The source material was normal lung tissue next to the tumor, sampled before any cancer treatment. These receptors came from a male donor at least 60 years old with stage I lung adenocarcinoma.

This clone is medium-sized by share. V usage is TRBV11-3 and J usage is TRBJ2-1, with D possibly TRBD1 on 5 matching bases. This CDR3 comprises 14 residues. Per germline, CDR1 SGHNT and CDR2 YENEEA. Trimming pared 5 bases from V and 6 bases from J, leaving 14 bases between. The CDR3 spells CASSQQAEFNEQFF. The CDR3 nucleotides read TGTGCCAGCAGCCAACAGGCGGAGTTCAATGAGCAGTTCTTC.

V is TRBV28 and J is TRBJ1-2; 7 bases fit TRBD1. This CDR3 has 15 residues. Germline-derived CDR1 and CDR2 are MDHEN and SYDVKM. V trimming: 6 bases; J trimming: 8 bases; junction bases outside the gene matches: 15. The CDR3 is CASSSHGQDFRGYTF. Written as DNA, the CDR3 is TGTGCCAGCAGCAGCCACGGACAGGACTTTCGAGGCTACACCTTC.

The V gene is TRBV28, the J gene TRBJ1-1; a possible D gene is TRBD1 (5 bases). The V gene lost 3 bases and the J gene lost 7 bases, with 12 bases spanning the gap. From germline, CDR1 is MDHEN and CDR2 SYDVKM. CDR3 length: 13 amino acids. CDR3 sequence (DNA): TGTGCCAGCAGTTTCTTGGGGCACGGTGAAGCTTTCTTT. Translated: CASSFLGHGEAFF.

The gene calls are TRBV5-1 and TRBJ2-7, with a weak D call TRBD1 (6 bases). Per the germline V gene, CDR1 is SGHRS and CDR2 is YFSETQ. With 4 bases removed from V and 2 bases from J, the gap between germline ends came to 16 bases. The length of the CDR3 is 15 residues. CDR3 loop: CASSIQTGATYEQYF. CDR3 bases: TGCGCCAGCAGCATTCAGACAGGCGCCACCTACGAGCAGTACTTC.

This chain joins TRBV28 and TRBJ1-2; D uncertain. The CDR3 runs 13 residues. With 3 bases removed from V and 3 bases from J, the gap between germline ends came to 8 bases. Per the germline V gene, CDR1 is MDHEN and CDR2 is SYDVKM. The CDR3 nucleotides read TGTGCCAGCAGTTTGGAGGCTGACTATGGCTACACCTTC. Its translation is CASSLEADYGYTF.

This clone occurred a few times. This chain links TRBV11-3 with TRBJ2-7; 11 bases line up with TRBD2. J was trimmed by 4 bases and V by 4 bases; bases with no gene match: 9. The germline V gene encodes CDR1 SGHNT and CDR2 YENEEA. The CDR3 is made up of 16 amino acids. The CDR3 coding sequence is TGTGCCAGCAGCTACCAATCCGGGACTAGCGGTTACGAGCAGTACTTC. Residues: CASSYQSGTSGYEQYF.

The chain couples TRBV30 to TRBJ2-5; D unresolved. The CDR3 length is 15 residues. V shed 1 base and J shed 5 bases, with 17 bases lying between them. CDR1 is GTSNPN and CDR2 is SVGIG in the germline V gene (reference sequence). CDR3 in DNA: TGTGCCTGGAGTGGATTTTCAGGTGGTGGGGAGACCCAGTACTTC. Translating gives CAWSGFSGGGETQYF.

This chain connects TRBV11-3 to TRBJ2-3, with TRBD1 as a possible D gene (6 bases). The V gene lost 5 bases and the J gene lost 4 bases, with 13 bases spanning the gap. This CDR3 is 14 amino acids long. From germline, CDR1 is SGHNT and CDR2 YENEEA. The CDR3 sequence is CASSPLGAADTQYF. The CDR3 nucleotides read TGTGCCAGCAGCCCCCTGGGGGCAGCAGATACGCAGTATTTT. Filled out from reference TRBV11-3 and TRBJ2-3, the complete variable domain reads EAGVVQSPRYKIIEKKQPVAFWCNPISGHNTLYWYLQNLGQGPELLIRYENEEAVDDSQLPKDRFSAERLKGVDSTLKIQPAELGDSAVYLCASSPLGAADTQYFGPGTRLTVL.